This T cell receptor beta chain derives from a study of T cells after yellow fever vaccination. Making TCR cDNA involved 5'RACE template switching, which added UMIs and a universal primer site. A single record per CDR3 protein comes from TCRdb applying MiXCR to the 5' RACE reads. Of approximately 90,000 distinct CDR3 sequences listed, 5.8% are singletons. There are a few counts of this clonotype. Antigen: not known. Study results and caveats: Shared CD4/CD8 clonotypes were a small share, likely from convergent recombination. Peaking faster, on day 5 versus 15, the secondary response was nonetheless weaker. Post-booster samples contained most primary-vaccination clones (nearly 98% CD4, around 89% CD8).

V dropped 3 bases and J dropped 6 bases, with 18 bases sitting between them. The CDR3 is 17 amino acids. The germline CDR1 and CDR2 sequences are MGHRA and YSYEKL. This specimen consisted of CD8+ T cells sorted from PBMCs, obtained 10 days after the yellow fever booster vaccination. The rearrangement joins TRBV4-1 to TRBJ1-6; TRBD1 is a possible D gene (6 bases). The source is a man younger than 35 who received the YFV17D yellow fever vaccine. CDR3 DNA: TGCGCCAGCAGCCAGGTACAACAGGGTATGGGTAATTCACCCCTCCACTTT. Translating gives CASSQVQQGMGNSPLHF.